This TCR beta chain was sequenced in a study of blood T cell repertoires in COVID-19. Study background: COVID-19 samples collected from the United States, Italy and Spain covered acute and convalescent phases.

The CDR3 has 15 amino acids. V lost 0 bases to trimming and J lost 5 bases; unmatched junction nucleotides: 5. The germline CDR1 and CDR2 sequences are SGHAT and FQNNGV. Per the original data handling: Quantification of nucleated cells was approximated via reference gene primer amplification. Using immunoSEQ multiplex PCR, the repertoire was profiled, and TCRdb retains in-frame clones only, with some absent. V and J calls and clone size are as listed in that table; D and trimming were resolved from the DNA. There are 90,000 or so clones in the sample; around 83% occur only once, and 25% lies in the top ten.

The clonotype comes from a man aged 60 to 75 with acute or convalescent COVID-19. This sequence joins TRBV11-2 and TRBJ1-2; 8 bases match TRBD1. The specimen was peripheral blood. CDR3 in DNA: TGTGCCAGCAGCTTAGACAGGGGGCACGGGTATGGCTACACCTTC. It specifies CASSLDRGHGYGYTF.